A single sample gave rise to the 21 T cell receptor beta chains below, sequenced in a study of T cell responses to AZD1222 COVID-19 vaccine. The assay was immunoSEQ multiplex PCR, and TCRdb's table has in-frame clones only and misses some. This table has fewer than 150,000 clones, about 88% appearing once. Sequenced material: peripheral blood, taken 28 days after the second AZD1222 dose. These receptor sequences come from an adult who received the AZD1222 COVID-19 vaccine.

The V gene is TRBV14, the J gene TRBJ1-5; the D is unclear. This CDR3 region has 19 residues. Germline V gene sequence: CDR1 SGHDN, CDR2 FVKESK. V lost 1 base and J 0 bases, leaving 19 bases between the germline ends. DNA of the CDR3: TGTGCCAGCAGCCAAGCGGTAGTGGAGGGTTGGTCTAGCAATCAGCCCCAGCATTTT. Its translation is CASSQAVVEGWSSNQPQHF.

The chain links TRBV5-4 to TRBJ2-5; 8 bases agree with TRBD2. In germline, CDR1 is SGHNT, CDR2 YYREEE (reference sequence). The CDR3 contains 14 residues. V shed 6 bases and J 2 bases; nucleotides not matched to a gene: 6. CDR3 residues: CASNPAGGQETQYF. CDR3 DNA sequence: TGTGCCAGCAACCCTGCGGGGGGACAAGAGACCCAGTACTTC.

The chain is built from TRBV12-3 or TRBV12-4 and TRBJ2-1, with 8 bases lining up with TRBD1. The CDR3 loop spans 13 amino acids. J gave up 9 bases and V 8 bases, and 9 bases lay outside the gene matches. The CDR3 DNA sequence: TGTGCCAGCGCCCTCCAACAGGGGGGTGAGCAGTTCTTC. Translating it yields CASALQQGGEQFF.

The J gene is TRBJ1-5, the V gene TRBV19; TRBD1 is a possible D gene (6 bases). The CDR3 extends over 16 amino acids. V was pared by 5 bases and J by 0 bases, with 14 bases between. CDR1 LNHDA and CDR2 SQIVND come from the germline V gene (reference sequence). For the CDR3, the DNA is TGTGCCAGTAGTCCGAAGGGGGTGTATAGCAATCAGCCCCAGCATTTT. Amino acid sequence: CASSPKGVYSNQPQHF.

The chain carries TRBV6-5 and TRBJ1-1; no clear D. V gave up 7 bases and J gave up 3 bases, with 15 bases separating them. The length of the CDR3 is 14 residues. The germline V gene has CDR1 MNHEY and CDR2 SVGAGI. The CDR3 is CASNPPGRHTEAFF. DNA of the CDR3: TGTGCCAGCAACCCCCCGGGGAGGCACACTGAAGCTTTCTTT.

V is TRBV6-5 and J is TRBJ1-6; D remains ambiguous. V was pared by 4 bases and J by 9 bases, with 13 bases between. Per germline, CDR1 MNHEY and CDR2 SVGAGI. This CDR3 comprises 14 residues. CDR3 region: CASSWEKDGSPLHF. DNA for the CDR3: TGTGCCAGCAGTTGGGAAAAGGATGGTTCACCCCTCCACTTT.

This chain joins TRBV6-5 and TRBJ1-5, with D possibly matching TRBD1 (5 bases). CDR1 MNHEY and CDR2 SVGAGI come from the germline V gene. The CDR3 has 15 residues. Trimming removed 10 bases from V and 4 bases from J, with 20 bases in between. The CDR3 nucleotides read TGTGCCACCTCCCCCGTGGGGGGGAAAAATCAGCCCCAGCATTTT. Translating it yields CATSPVGGKNQPQHF.

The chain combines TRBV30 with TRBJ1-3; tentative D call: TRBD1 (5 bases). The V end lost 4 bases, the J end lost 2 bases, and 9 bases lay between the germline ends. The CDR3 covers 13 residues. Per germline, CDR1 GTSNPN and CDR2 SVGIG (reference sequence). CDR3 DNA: TGTGCCTGGAATGGAGGGGCTGGAAACACCATATATTTT. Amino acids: CAWNGGAGNTIYF.

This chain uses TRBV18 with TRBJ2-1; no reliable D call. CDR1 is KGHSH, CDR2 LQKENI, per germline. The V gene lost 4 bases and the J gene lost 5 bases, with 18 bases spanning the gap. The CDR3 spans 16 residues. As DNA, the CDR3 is TGTGCCAGCTCACAGAACGGACCCCAAAGAAACAATGAGCAGTTCTTC. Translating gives CASSQNGPQRNNEQFF.

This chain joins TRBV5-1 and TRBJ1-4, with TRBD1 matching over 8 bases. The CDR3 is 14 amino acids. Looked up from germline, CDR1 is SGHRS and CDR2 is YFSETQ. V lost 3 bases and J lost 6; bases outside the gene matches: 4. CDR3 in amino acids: CASSSRGRDEKLFF. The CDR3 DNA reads TGCGCCAGCAGCTCCAGGGGGCGGGATGAAAAACTGTTTTTT.

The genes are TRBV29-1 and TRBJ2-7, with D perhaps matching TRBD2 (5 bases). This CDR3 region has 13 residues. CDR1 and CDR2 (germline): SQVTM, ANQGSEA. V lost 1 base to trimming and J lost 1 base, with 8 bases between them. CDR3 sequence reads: CSVEAEVSYEQYF. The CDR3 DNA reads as TGCAGCGTTGAAGCGGAGGTATCCTACGAGCAGTACTTC.

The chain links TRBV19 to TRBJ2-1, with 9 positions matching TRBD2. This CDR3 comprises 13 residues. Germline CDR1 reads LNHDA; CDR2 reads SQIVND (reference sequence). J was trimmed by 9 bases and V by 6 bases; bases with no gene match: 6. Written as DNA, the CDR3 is TGTGCCAGTAGCCGAGCGGGGGGCGTTGAGCAGTTCTTC. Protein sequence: CASSRAGGVEQFF. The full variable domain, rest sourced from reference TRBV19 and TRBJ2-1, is DGGITQSPKYLFRKEGQNVTLSCEQNLNHDAMYWYRQDPGQGLRLIYYSQIVNDFQKGDIAEGYSVSREKKESFPLTVTSAQKNPTAFYLCASSRAGGVEQFFGPGTRLTVL.

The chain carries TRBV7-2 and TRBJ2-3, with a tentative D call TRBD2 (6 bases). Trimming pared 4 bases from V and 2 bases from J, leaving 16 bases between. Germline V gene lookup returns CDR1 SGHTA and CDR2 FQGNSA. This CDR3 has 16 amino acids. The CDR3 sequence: CASSSGTYLTTDTQYF. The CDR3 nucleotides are TGTGCCAGCAGCTCCGGGACTTACCTTACCACAGATACGCAGTATTTT.

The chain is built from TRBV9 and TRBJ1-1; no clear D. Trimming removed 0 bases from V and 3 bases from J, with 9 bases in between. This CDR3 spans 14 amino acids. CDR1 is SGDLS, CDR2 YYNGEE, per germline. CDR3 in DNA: TGTGCCAGCAGCGTAGAACCTCTGCACACTGAAGCTTTCTTT. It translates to CASSVEPLHTEAFF.

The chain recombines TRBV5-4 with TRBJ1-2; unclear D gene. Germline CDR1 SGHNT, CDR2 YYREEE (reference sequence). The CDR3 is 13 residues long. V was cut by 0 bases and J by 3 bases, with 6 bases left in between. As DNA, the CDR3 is TGTGCCAGCAGCTTGGGCAGAGACTATGGCTACACCTTC. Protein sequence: CASSLGRDYGYTF.

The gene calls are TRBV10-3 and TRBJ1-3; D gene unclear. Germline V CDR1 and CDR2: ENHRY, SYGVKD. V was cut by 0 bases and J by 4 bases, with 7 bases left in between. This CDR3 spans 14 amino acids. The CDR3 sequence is CAISESGHGNTIYF. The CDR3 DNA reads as TGTGCCATCAGTGAGTCTGGGCACGGAAACACCATATATTTT.

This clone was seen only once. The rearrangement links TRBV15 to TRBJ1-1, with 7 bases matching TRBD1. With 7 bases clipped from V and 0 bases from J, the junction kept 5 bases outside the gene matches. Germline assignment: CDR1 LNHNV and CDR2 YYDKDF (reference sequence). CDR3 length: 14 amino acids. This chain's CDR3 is CATTQGTLNTEAFF. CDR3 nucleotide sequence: TGTGCCACCACACAGGGGACCTTGAACACTGAAGCTTTCTTT. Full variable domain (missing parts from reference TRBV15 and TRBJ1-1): DAMVIQNPRYQVTQFGKPVTLSCSQTLNHNVMYWYQQKSSQAPKLLFHYYDKDFNNEADTPDNFQSRRPNTSFCFLDIRSPGLGDTAMYLCATTQGTLNTEAFFGQGTRLTVV.

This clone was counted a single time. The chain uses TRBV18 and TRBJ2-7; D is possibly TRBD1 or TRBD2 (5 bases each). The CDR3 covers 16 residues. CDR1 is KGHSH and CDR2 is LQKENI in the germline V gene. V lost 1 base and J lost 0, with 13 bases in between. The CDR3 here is CASSPQRDPVSYEQYF. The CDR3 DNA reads TGTGCCAGCTCACCACAGAGGGACCCCGTCTCCTACGAGCAGTACTTC.

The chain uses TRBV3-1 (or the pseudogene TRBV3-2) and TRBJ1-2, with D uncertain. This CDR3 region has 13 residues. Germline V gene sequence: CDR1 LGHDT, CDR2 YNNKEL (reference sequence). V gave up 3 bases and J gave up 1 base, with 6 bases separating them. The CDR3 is CASSHTHNYGYTF. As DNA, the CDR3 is TGTGCCAGCAGCCACACCCATAACTATGGCTACACCTTC.

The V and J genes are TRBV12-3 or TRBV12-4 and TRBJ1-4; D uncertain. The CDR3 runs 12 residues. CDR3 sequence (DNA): TGTGCAACCTCAATCTCGGGGGAAAAACTGTTTTTT. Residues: CATSISGEKLFF.

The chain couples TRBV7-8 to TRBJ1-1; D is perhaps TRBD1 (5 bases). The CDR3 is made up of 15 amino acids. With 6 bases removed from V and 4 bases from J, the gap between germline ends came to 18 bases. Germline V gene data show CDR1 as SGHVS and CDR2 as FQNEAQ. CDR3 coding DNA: TGTGCCAGCAGAACTGGGACGGCTCGGGGCACTGAAGCTTTCTTT. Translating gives CASRTGTARGTEAFF.